Shown below are 9 T cell receptor beta chains from a single sample sequenced in a study of blood T cell repertoires in COVID-19. TCRdb's copy holds only in-frame clones and misses some; the assay was immunoSEQ multiplex PCR. The sample has over 95,000 clones, around 90% seen once. Sequencing was carried out using peripheral blood. These receptors originate from a woman in her 50s with acute or convalescent COVID-19.

This sequence joins TRBV28 and TRBJ1-2, with D possibly being TRBD1 (5 bases). Germline lookup yields CDR1 MDHEN and CDR2 SYDVKM. The CDR3 covers 14 residues. V lost 5 bases, J lost 8 bases, and 18 bases lay in between. The CDR3 region has the DNA TGTGCCAGCAGTCGAATCCAGGGAATTGAAGGCTACACCTTC. Translation: CASSRIQGIEGYTF.

The chain employs TRBV24-1 and TRBJ2-2, with D possibly matching TRBD2 (6 bases). V was trimmed by 8 bases and J by 2 bases, leaving 8 bases between them. Looked up from germline, CDR1 is KGHDR and CDR2 is SFDVKD. The CDR3 length is 13 residues. The CDR3, as DNA: TGTGCCACCAACGGGGGAAACACCGGGGAGCTGTTTTTT. Translation gives CATNGGNTGELFF.

The gene calls are TRBV18 and TRBJ1-2, with 7 nucleotides matching TRBD1. V trimming: 2 bases; J trimming: 0 bases; junction bases outside the gene matches: 3. CDR3 length: 15 amino acids. The germline gives CDR1 KGHSH, CDR2 LQKENI. DNA for the CDR3: TGTGCCAGCTCACCAAGGACAGGAGCTAACTATGGCTACACCTTC. Translation gives CASSPRTGANYGYTF.

V is TRBV4-1 and J is TRBJ1-3; 7 positions match TRBD1. Unmatched junction bases numbered 8, after V lost 3 bases and J lost 0 bases. The CDR3 is made up of 17 amino acids. Germline V CDR1 and CDR2: MGHRA, YSYEKL. CDR3 sequence reads: CASSQASGGLSGNTIYF. The CDR3 coding sequence is TGCGCCAGCAGCCAGGCATCAGGGGGTCTCTCTGGAAACACCATATATTTT.

This sequence joins TRBV28 and TRBJ2-1, with a possible D match to TRBD2 (5 bases). Germline V gene lookup returns CDR1 MDHEN and CDR2 SYDVKM. This CDR3 has 16 amino acids. V lost 2 bases and J lost 0, with 11 bases in between. The CDR3 here is CASSLLRLRSYNEQFF. In DNA form, the CDR3 reads TGTGCCAGCAGTTTACTCCGACTACGCTCCTACAATGAGCAGTTCTTC.

The rearrangement joins TRBV14 to TRBJ2-1; the match to TRBD1 covers 9 bases. The CDR3 consists of 17 residues. Trimming removed 2 bases from V and 4 bases from J; junction bases left unmatched: 9. CDR1 and CDR2 (germline): SGHDN, FVKESK. In nucleotides, the CDR3 is TGTGCCAGCAGCCAATCGGTTCGGGACAGGGAATACAATGAGCAGTTCTTC. Protein: CASSQSVRDREYNEQFF.

This chain links TRBV6-5 with TRBJ1-6; D unclear. CDR1 MNHEY and CDR2 SVGAGI come from the germline V gene. The CDR3 runs 15 residues. The V and J ends lost 6 bases and 8 bases respectively, with 17 bases between them. The CDR3 DNA reads as TGTGCCAGCAGCCGCTCGACATTTTTGGATTCACCCCTCCACTTT. Protein sequence: CASSRSTFLDSPLHF.

The V gene is TRBV23-1, the J gene TRBJ1-4; D is unresolved. TRBV23-1 is an open reading frame whose function is uncertain. V lost 4 bases and J lost 7, with 13 bases in between. The CDR3 is made up of 14 amino acids. The CDR3 reads CASSRGLTGEKLFF. The DNA for the CDR3 is TGCGCCAGCAGTCGAGGACTGACGGGTGAAAAACTGTTTTTT.

V gene TRBV7-6 combines with J gene TRBJ1-4; tentative D call: TRBD1 (6 bases). Germline CDR1 SGHVS, CDR2 FNYEAQ. Trimming removed 2 bases from V and 4 bases from J, with 11 bases in between. The CDR3 length is 15 residues. The CDR3 DNA is TGTGCCAGCAGCTTAATGACAGGCGATAATGAAAAACTGTTTTTT. This sequence encodes CASSLMTGDNEKLFF.